The rows below give T cell receptor beta chains drawn from one sample of a study of cytomegalovirus exposure and HLA in healthy donors. Sequencing was performed with immunoSEQ multiplex PCR; in TCRdb, only in-frame clones are kept and a portion is missing. The repertoire includes 150,000 to 170,000 clones, 74% of them detected once, and around 2.3% sits in the top ten. Sequencing used PBMCs. All receptors derive from a man aged 25-45 years in good health and CMV-seronegative. Each CDR3 is given with its conserved first and last residue. A D gene is named only where the DNA matches it firmly. Some rows have no size entry. The others give once, few or many, or a class for an expanded clone.

>TRBJ1-5|NA|NA|13|TRBV6-1
TGTGCCAGCAGGGCTTTCAGCAATCAGCCCCAGCATTTT
CASRAFSNQPQHF
>TRBJ1-5|NA|NA|16|TRBV18
TGTGCCAGCGGGGACACAAGATCCTATAGCAATCAGCCCCAGCATTTT
CASGDTRSYSNQPQHF
>TRBJ2-7|TRBD2|once|15|TRBV7-2
TGTGCCGGCAGCCTCTCTCTAGCGGGGGCCTACGAGCAGTACTTC
CAGSLSLAGAYEQYF
>TRBJ2-1|TRBD2|NA|14|TRBV11-2
TGTGCCAGCAGCTTAGCGGGGGGGCTTTCGGAGCAGTTCTTC
CASSLAGGLSEQFF
>TRBJ2-1|NA|NA|15|TRBV7-9
TGTGCCAGCAGCTCCGGGGTGGATCTATACAATGAGCAGTTCTTC
CASSSGVDLYNEQFF
>TRBJ2-5|NA|NA|16|TRBV7-8
TGTGCCAGCAGTCATCCGACAGGAGAATACCAAGAGACCCAGTACTTC
CASSHPTGEYQETQYF
>TRBJ2-7|NA|few|14|TRBV6-1
TGTGCCAGCAGTGAAGGGGCCGGTCCCTACGAGCAGTACTTC
CASSEGAGPYEQYF
>TRBJ2-1|NA|NA|15|TRBV7-2
TGTGCCAGCAGCCCCGCCTCACCTGGGGGGAATGAGCAGTTCTTC
CASSPASPGGNEQFF
>TRBJ1-6|NA|few|15|TRBV9
TGTGCCAGCAGCGTAGTGCCAGATAATAATTCACCCCTCCACTTT
CASSVVPDNNSPLHF
>TRBJ1-3|TRBD1|NA|16|TRBV7-9
TGTGCCAGCAGCCAGCAGACAGGGGGCTTTGGAAACACCATATATTTT
CASSQQTGGFGNTIYF
>TRBJ1-4|NA|few|15|TRBV7-2
TGTGCCAGCAGCTTAGAGGACAGAACTAATGAAAAACTGTTTTTT
CASSLEDRTNEKLFF
>TRBJ2-3|NA|NA|15|TRBV9
TGTGCCAGCAGCGTAGTGGCGGTGGGCACAGATACGCAGTATTTT
CASSVVAVGTDTQYF
>TRBJ1-1|NA|NA|13|TRBV7-9
TGTGCCAGCAGCCCTAACTCGAACACTGAAGCTTTCTTT
CASSPNSNTEAFF
>TRBJ2-5|NA|once|14|TRBV5-4
TGTGCCAGCAGCTTGACAGGGTCAGGGGAGACCCAGTACTTC
CASSLTGSGETQYF
>TRBJ1-5|NA|NA|14|TRBV6-5
TGTGCCAGCAGCCCAACCACCGGTTATCAGCCCCAGCATTTT
CASSPTTGYQPQHF
>TRBJ1-2|TRBD1|NA|16|TRBV7-9
TGTGCCAGCAGCTTAGGATGGACAGGGGAAATCGGTGGCTACACCTTC
CASSLGWTGEIGGYTF
>TRBJ2-2|TRBD1|few|17|TRBV5-8
TGTGCCAGCAGCCTACACCGGGGACAGGGGTACACCGGGGAGCTGTTTTTT
CASSLHRGQGYTGELFF
>TRBJ2-3|TRBD1|NA|17|TRBV28
TGTGCCAGCAGGCCCACCACAGGGGTATGGGGCACAGATACGCAGTATTTT
CASRPTTGVWGTDTQYF
>TRBJ1-1|NA|few|15|TRBV4-3
TGCGCCAGCAGCCAAGATTCAGGCCTGAACACTGAAGCTTTCTTT
CASSQDSGLNTEAFF
>TRBJ2-3|TRBD2|NA|16|TRBV15
TGTGCCACCAGCAGCCGACTAGCGGGGGGGACAGATACGCAGTATTTT
CATSSRLAGGTDTQYF
>TRBJ2-7|TRBD2|NA|17|TRBV5-1
TGCGCCAGCAGCTTGGCCTGGTCGGCGGGGGTGAACTACGAGCAGTACTTC
CASSLAWSAGVNYEQYF
>TRBJ2-3|TRBD1|NA|14|TRBV13
TGTGCCAGCAGCTTGTACAGGGGTTCAGATACGCAGTATTTT
CASSLYRGSDTQYF
>TRBJ1-2|NA|NA|13|TRBV25-1
TGTGCCAGCAGTGGAGGCCCCGGCGATGGCTACACCTTC
CASSGGPGDGYTF
>TRBJ2-1|TRBD1|NA|13|TRBV5-4
TGTGCCAGCAGCGGGGGACAGGAGTATGAGCAGTTCTTC
CASSGGQEYEQFF
>TRBJ2-1|NA|NA|13|TRBV19
TGTGCCAGTGGACAGTCGGGATACAATGAGCAGTTCTTC
CASGQSGYNEQFF
>TRBJ1-1|NA|NA|13|TRBV19
TGTGCCAGTAGTCCCGGCGGGCACTTGGGGGCTTTCTTT
CASSPGGHLGAFF
>TRBJ1-3|NA|once|17|TRBV5-1
TGCGCCAGCAGCTTGGACGGGACTATTGGGCCGGGAAACACCATATATTTT
CASSLDGTIGPGNTIYF
>TRBJ1-5|NA|NA|15|TRBV7-8
TGTGCCAGCACACCCCACGAGAGGTCCGCCAAGCCCCAGCATTTT
CASTPHERSAKPQHF
>TRBJ1-6|TRBD1|NA|15|TRBV27
TGTGCCAGCAGTTTTTCGAGACAGGGGAATTCACCCCTCCACTTT
CASSFSRQGNSPLHF